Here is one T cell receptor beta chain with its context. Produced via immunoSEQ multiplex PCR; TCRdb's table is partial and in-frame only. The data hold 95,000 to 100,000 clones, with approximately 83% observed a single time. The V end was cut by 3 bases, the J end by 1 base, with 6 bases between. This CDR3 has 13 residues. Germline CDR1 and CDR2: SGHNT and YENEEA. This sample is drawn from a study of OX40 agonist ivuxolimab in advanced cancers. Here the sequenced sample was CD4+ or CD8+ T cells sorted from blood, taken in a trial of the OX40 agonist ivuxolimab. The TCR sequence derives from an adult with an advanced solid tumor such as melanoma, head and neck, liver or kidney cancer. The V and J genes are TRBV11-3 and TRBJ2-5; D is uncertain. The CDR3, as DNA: TGTGCCAGCAGCTTTTTGTTCCAAGAGACCCAGTACTTC. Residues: CASSFLFQETQYF.